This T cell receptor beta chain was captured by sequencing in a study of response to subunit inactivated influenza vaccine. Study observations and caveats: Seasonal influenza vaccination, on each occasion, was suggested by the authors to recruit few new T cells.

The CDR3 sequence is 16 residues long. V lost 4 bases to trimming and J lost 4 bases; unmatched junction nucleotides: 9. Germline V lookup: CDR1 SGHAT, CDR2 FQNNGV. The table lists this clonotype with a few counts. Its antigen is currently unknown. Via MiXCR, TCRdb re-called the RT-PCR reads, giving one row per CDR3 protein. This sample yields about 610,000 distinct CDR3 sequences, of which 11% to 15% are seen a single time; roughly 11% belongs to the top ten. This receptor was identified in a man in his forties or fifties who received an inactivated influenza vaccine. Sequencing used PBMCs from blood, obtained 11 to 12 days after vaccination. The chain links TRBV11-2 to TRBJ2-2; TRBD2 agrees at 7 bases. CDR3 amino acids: CASSSGSLAVTGELFF. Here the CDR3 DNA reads TGTGCCAGCAGCTCAGGTTCGCTAGCGGTCACCGGGGAGCTGTTTTTT.